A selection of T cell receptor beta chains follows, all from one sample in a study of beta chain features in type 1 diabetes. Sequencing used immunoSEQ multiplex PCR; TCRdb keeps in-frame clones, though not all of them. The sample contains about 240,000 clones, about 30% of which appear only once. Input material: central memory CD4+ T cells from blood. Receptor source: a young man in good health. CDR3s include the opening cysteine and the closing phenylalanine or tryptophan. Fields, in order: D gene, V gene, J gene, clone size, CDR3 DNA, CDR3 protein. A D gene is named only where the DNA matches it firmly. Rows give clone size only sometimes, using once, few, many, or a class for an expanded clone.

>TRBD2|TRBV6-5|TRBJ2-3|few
TGTGCCAGCAGACTAGCGGGGGGTGATACGCAGTATTTT
CASRLAGGDTQYF
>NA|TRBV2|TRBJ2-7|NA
TGTGCCAGCAGTTCGCTCTACGAGCAGTACTTC
CASSSLYEQYF
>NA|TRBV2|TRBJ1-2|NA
TGTGCCAGCAGTGCCTGGAGCCAAGGACCCAACTATGGCTACACCTTC
CASSAWSQGPNYGYTF
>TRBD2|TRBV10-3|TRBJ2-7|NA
TGTGCCATCAGTGATGTAGCGGGCTGGCACGAGCAGTACTTC
CAISDVAGWHEQYF
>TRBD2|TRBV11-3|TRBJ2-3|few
TGTGCCAGCAGCTTACACTCGGGAGGTGGAAATACGCAGTATTTT
CASSLHSGGGNTQYF
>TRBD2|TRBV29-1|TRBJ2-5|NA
TGCAGCGTTGAAGATTACGCAGCGGGAGAGGAAGAGACCCAGTACTTC
CSVEDYAAGEEETQYF
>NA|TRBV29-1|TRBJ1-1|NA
TGCAGCGGGGGGACGGCGAACACTGAAGCTTTCTTT
CSGGTANTEAFF
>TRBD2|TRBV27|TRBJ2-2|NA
TGTGCCAGCAGCCGTACTAGCGGAGCGGGTTTTAACACCGGGGAGCTGTTTTTT
CASSRTSGAGFNTGELFF
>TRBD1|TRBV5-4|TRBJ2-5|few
TGTGCCAGCAGCTCCAGACAGGGGGCGCAGGAGACCCAGTACTTC
CASSSRQGAQETQYF
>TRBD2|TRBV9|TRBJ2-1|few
TGTGCCAGCAGCCCATCCGCCTCACTGCGGGGGGTTGAGCAGTTCTTC
CASSPSASLRGVEQFF
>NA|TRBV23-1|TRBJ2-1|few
TGCGCCAGCAGCGCGCGGCCAGGCCCCTACAATGAGCAGTTCTTC
CASSARPGPYNEQFF
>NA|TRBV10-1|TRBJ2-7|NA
TGCGCCAGCAGTGAGTCTGCCGGGCCGAAGATATACGAGCAGTACTTC
CASSESAGPKIYEQYF
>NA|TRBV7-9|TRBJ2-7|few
TGTGCCAGCAGCTTAGCGGGACGCGGGATATACGAGCAGTACTTC
CASSLAGRGIYEQYF
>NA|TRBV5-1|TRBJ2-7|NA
TGCGCCAGCAGCTTGGTTGGCAGCTCCTACGAGCAGTACTTC
CASSLVGSSYEQYF
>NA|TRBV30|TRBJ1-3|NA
TGTGCCTGGAGTGACGGTACAGGGTCGGGAAACACCATATATTTT
CAWSDGTGSGNTIYF
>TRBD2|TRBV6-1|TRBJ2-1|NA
TGTGCCAGCAGTGCGGCAGCGGGAGGGACCTACAATGAGCAGTTCTTC
CASSAAAGGTYNEQFF
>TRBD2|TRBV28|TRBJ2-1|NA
TGTGCCAGCAGCCCGCCCGGGCGGGGGGCGGAGCAGTTCTTC
CASSPPGRGAEQFF
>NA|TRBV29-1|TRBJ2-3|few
TGCAGCGTTGATGGGGGGACGCAGTATTTT
CSVDGGTQYF
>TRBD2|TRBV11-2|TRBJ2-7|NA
TGTGCCAGCAGCTTAGGGCTAGCGGGACAGTACGAGCAGTACTTC
CASSLGLAGQYEQYF
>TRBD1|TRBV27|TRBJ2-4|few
TGTGCCAGCAGTTCCGGGACAGGGCTTGACCTAGCCAAAAACATTCAGTACTTC
CASSSGTGLDLAKNIQYF
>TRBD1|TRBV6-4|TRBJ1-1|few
TGTGCCAGCAGCCGGACAGGGAACACTGAAGCTTTCTTT
CASSRTGNTEAFF
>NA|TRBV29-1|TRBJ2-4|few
TGCAGCGTTGAGCGGTTAGCCAAAAACATTCAGTACTTC
CSVERLAKNIQYF
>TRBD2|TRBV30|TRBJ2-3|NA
TGTGCCTGGAGTGTTAGCGGGGCCCGCACAGATACGCAGTATTTT
CAWSVSGARTDTQYF
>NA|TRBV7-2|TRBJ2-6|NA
TGTGCCAGCAGCTTAAGTCGGGCAGGGAATGCTGGGGCCAACGTCCTGACTTTC
CASSLSRAGNAGANVLTF
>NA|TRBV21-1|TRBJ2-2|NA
NA
CASSKEGMRTPGSCFF
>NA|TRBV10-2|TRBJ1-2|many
TGCGCCAGCGGCAGGGATGACTATGGCTACACCTTC
CASGRDDYGYTF
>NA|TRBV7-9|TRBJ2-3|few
TGTGCCAGCAGCTTAGCCCGGGGGAGCACAGATACGCAGTATTTT
CASSLARGSTDTQYF
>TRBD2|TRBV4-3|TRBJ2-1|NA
TGCGCCAGCAGCCAAGGTCTCCGCGGGGGTCAAAATGAGCAGTTCTTC
CASSQGLRGGQNEQFF
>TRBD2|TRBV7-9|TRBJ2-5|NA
TGTGCCAGCAGCTTCGGGACTAGCGGGAACCAAGAGACCCAGTACTTC
CASSFGTSGNQETQYF
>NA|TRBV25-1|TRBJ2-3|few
TGTGCCACCTCCTGGCTTGCCGATACGCAGTATTTT
CATSWLADTQYF
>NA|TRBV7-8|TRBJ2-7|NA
TGTGCCAGCAGCTTAGGACTGGGGGATACCTACGAGCAGTACTTC
CASSLGLGDTYEQYF
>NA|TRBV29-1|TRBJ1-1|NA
TGCAGCGTTTCGGAGGGTGGGGCTTTCTTT
CSVSEGGAFF
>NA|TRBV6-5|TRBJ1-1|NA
TGTGCCAGCAGTTACCTCCAGGGGAACACTGAAGCTTTCTTT
CASSYLQGNTEAFF
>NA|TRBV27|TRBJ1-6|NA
TGTGCCAGCAGTCACCTGGTGGGGACCAATAATTCACCCCTCCACTTT
CASSHLVGTNNSPLHF
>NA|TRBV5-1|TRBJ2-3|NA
TGCGCCAGCACTGGGGACAAGACGACAGATACGCAGTATTTT
CASTGDKTTDTQYF
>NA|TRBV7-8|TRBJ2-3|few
TGTGCCAGCAGCGTTCGGGGCATCGCCACAGATACGCAGTATTTT
CASSVRGIATDTQYF
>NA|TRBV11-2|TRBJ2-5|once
TGTGCCAGCAGCTTAGGCTCTTCGGGGCTAGAGACCCAGTACTTC
CASSLGSSGLETQYF
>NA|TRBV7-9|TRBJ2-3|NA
TGTGCCAGCAGCTTAGCGCGTGGGGGCACAGATACGCAGTATTTT
CASSLARGGTDTQYF
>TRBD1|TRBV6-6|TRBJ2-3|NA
TGTGCCAGCCTGGGGGACAGGGGTGTGACAGATACGCAGTATTTT
CASLGDRGVTDTQYF
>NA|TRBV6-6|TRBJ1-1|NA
TGTGCCAGCAGTGACCATCGGACACCGAACACTGAAGCTTTCTTT
CASSDHRTPNTEAFF
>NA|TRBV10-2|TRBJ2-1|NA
TGCGCCAGCAGTGCCTACAGGGCCGCTTACAATGAGCAGTTCTTC
CASSAYRAAYNEQFF
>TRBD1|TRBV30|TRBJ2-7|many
TGTGCCTGGAACAGGGACAGAGGAACCTACGAGCAGTACTTC
CAWNRDRGTYEQYF